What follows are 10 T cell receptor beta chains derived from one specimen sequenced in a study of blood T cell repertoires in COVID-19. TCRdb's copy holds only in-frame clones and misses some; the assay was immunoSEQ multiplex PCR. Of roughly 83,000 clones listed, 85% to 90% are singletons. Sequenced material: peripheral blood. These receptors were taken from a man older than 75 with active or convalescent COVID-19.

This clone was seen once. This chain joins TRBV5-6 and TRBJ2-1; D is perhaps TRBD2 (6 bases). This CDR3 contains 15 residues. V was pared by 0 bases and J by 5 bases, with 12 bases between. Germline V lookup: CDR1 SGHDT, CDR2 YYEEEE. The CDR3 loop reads CASSLAPSGDNEQFF. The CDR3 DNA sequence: TGTGCCAGCAGCTTGGCACCTTCGGGGGACAATGAGCAGTTCTTC.

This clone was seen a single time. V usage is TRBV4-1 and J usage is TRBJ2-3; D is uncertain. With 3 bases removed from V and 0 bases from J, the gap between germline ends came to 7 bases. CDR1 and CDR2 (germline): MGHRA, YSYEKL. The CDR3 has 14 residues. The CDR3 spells CASSHLLSTDTQYF. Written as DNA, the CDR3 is TGCGCCAGCAGCCACCTCCTTAGCACAGATACGCAGTATTTT.

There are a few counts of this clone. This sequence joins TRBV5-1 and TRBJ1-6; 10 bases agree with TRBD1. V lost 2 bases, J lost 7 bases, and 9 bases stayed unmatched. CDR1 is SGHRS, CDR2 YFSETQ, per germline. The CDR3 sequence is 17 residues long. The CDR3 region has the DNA TGCGCCAGCAGCTTCAGGGACAGGGGACAAAGAAATTCACCCCTCCACTTT. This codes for CASSFRDRGQRNSPLHF.

The CDR3 region has the DNA TGTGCCAGCAGTGACGAACCAGGGGCGGGAGATACGCAGTATTTT. It yields the protein CASSDEPGAGDTQYF. The V and J genes are TRBV6-1 and TRBJ2-3, with D perhaps TRBD1 (6 bases). Germline loops: CDR1 MNHNS, CDR2 SASEGT. V dropped 3 bases and J dropped 5 bases, with 15 bases sitting between them. The CDR3 extends over 15 amino acids.

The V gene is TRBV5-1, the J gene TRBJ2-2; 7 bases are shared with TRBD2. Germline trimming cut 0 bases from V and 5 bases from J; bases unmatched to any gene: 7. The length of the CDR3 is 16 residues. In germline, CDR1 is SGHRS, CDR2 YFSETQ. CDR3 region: CASSLVAGVQTGELFF. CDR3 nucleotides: TGCGCCAGCAGCTTGGTCGCGGGAGTTCAAACCGGGGAGCTGTTTTTT.

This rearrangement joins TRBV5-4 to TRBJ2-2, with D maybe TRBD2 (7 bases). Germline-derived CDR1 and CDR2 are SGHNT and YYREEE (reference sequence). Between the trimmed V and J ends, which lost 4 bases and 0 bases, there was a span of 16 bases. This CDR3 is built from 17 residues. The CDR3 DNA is TGTGCCAGCAGCACCGCGGGGGCCCGCGCGAACACCGGGGAGCTGTTTTTT. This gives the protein CASSTAGARANTGELFF. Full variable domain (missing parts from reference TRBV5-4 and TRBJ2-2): ETGVTQSPTHLIKTRGQQVTLRCSSQSGHNTVSWYQQALGQGPQFIFQYYREEENGRGNFPPRFSGLQFPNYSSELNVNALELDDSALYLCASSTAGARANTGELFFGEGSRLTVL.

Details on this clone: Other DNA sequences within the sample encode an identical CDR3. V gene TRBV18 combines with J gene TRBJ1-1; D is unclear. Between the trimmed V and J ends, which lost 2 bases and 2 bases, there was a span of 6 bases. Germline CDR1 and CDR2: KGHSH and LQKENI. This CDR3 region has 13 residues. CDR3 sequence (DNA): TGTGCCAGCTCACCAGGGAGAAACACTGAAGCTTTCTTT. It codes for CASSPGRNTEAFF.

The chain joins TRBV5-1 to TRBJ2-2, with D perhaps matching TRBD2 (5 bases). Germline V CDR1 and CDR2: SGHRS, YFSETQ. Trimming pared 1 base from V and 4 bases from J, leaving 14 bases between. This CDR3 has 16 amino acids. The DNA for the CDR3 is TGCGCCAGCAGCTTGCAGAGGGCCGGGCGCACCGGGGAGCTGTTTTTT. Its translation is CASSLQRAGRTGELFF.

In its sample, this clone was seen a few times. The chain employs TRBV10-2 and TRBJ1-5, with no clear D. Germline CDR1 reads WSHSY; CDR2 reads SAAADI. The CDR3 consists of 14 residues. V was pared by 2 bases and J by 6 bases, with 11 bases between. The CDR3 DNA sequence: TGCGCCAGCAGTGAGGTTCCCAGCGGTCAGCCCCAGCATTTT. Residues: CASSEVPSGQPQHF.

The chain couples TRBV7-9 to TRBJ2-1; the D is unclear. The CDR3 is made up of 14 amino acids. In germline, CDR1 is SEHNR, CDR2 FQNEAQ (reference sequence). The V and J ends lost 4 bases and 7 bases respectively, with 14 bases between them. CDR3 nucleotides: TGTGCCAGCAGCTACCGCGATTTCGCGAATGAGCAGTTCTTC. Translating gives CASSYRDFANEQFF. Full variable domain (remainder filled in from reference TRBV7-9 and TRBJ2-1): DTGVSQNPRHKITKRGQNVTFRCDPISEHNRLYWYRQTLGQGPEFLTYFQNEAQLEKSRLLSDRFSAERPKGSFSTLEIQRTEQGDSAMYLCASSYRDFANEQFFGPGTRLTVL.